This is a list of T cell receptor beta chains from one sample in a study of Graves' ophthalmopathy and Graves' hyperthyroidism. TCRdb called the multiplex PCR reads again in MiXCR, with one record for every CDR3 protein. The table has a few hundred thousand distinct CDR3 sequences, 35% to 45% seen once; the top ten hold around 4%. What was sequenced was peripheral blood or thyroid tissue (not recorded which). These receptors all stem from an adult man with Graves' hyperthyroidism. The CDR3 runs from the conserved cysteine through the conserved F or W. The D gene is left open where the match is weak. Expanded clones are given a class, and other clones once, few, many or no size at all.

V gene,D gene,J gene,clone size,CDR3 DNA,CDR3 protein
TRBV12-3/TRBV12-4,.,TRBJ2-5,many,TGTGCCAGCACCCTCGGGGGTGGGACGGGGGAGACCCAGTACTTC,CASTLGGGTGETQYF
TRBV4-1,TRBD1,TRBJ2-7,many,TGCGCCAGCAGCCAAGCCGGGACAGGTTCCTACGAGCAGTACTTC,CASSQAGTGSYEQYF
TRBV30,.,TRBJ1-1,few,TGTGCCTACTCAGGGAACACTGAAGCTTTCTTT,CAYSGNTEAFF
TRBV6-1,.,TRBJ1-5,many,TGTGCCAGCAGTGAGTATGTAGGTTATAGCAATCAGCCCCAGCATTTT,CASSEYVGYSNQPQHF
TRBV5-1,.,TRBJ1-1,many,TGCGCCAGCAGCCCGGGGTGGGGCACTGAAGCTTTCTTT,CASSPGWGTEAFF
TRBV7-2,.,TRBJ1-6,many,TGTGCCAGCAGCCCCCGGACGGCTTATAATTCACCCCTCCACTTT,CASSPRTAYNSPLHF
TRBV6-1,.,TRBJ2-7,few,TGTGCCAGCAGTGACCAGTACTACGAGCAGTACTTC,CASSDQYYEQYF
TRBV10-1,.,TRBJ1-1,many,TGCGCCAGCAGTAAGGACGGGGACACTGAAGCTTTCTTT,CASSKDGDTEAFF
TRBV7-6,.,TRBJ2-5,many,TGTGCCAGCAGCTTAAGCTTAGAGACCCAGTACTTC,CASSLSLETQYF
TRBV19,TRBD1,TRBJ1-1,many,TGTGCCAGTAGAGGGGGCGCCACTGAAGCTTTCTTT,CASRGGATEAFF
TRBV10-3,TRBD2,TRBJ2-1,.,TGTGCCATCAGGCGGGCTAGCGGGAGCTCCTACAATGAGCAGTTCTTC,CAIRRASGSSYNEQFF
TRBV7-8,.,TRBJ1-5,many,TGTGCCAGCAGCCTACCCGGGACCTCGAGGCCCCAGCATTTT,CASSLPGTSRPQHF
TRBV12-3/TRBV12-4,.,TRBJ2-3,once,TGTGCCAGCAGCCTAGCCATAAGCACAGATACGCAGTATTTT,CASSLAISTDTQYF
TRBV20-1,.,TRBJ2-5,many,TGCAGTGCTCTTGGCGGGGACAGAAGTAAAGAGACCCAGTACTTC,CSALGGDRSKETQYF
TRBV20-1,TRBD1,TRBJ2-5,.,TGCAGTGCTAGGCGGGACAGGGCGACCCAGTACTTC,CSARRDRATQYF
TRBV10-3,.,TRBJ1-5,.,TGTGCCATCAGTGATCTGGGAATCGGGTATCAGCCCCAGCATTTT,CAISDLGIGYQPQHF
TRBV5-4,.,TRBJ2-7,many,TGCGCCAGCAGCCCGGACGGCAGCTCCTACGAGCAGTACTTC,CASSPDGSSYEQYF
TRBV4-1,.,TRBJ2-5,few,TGCGCCAGCAGCCAAACAAGACAGGGAACCCGTGGGGGGGAGACCCAGTACTTC,CASSQTRQGTRGGETQYF
TRBV25-1,.,TRBJ2-3,.,TGTGCCAGCGGCACAGGGAGGAGCACAGATACGCAGTATTTT,CASGTGRSTDTQYF
TRBV20-1,TRBD2,TRBJ2-7,once,TGCAGTGCTGTAGACCAGCGGGAGATCTACGAGCAGTACTTC,CSAVDQREIYEQYF
TRBV11-1,TRBD2,TRBJ2-5,.,TGTGCCAGCAGCCCGGGGACTAGCGGGGGGGTAATCATTCAAGAGACCCAGTACTTC,CASSPGTSGGVIIQETQYF
TRBV2,TRBD1,TRBJ1-4,few,TGTGCCAGCAGTTACCCCGGACAGGGTAGTTCTAATGAAAAACTGTTTTTT,CASSYPGQGSSNEKLFF
TRBV20-1,.,TRBJ2-7,many,TGCAGTGCTAGAGACATGGGCGAGCAGTACTTC,CSARDMGEQYF
TRBV10-2,TRBD1,TRBJ2-7,.,TGCGCCAGCAGTGAGTCTAGGACAGGGGCCGATATTAAGCAGTACTTC,CASSESRTGADIKQYF
TRBV2,.,TRBJ2-5,many,TGTGCCAGCAGTGAGGATTCACAAGAGACCCAGTACTTC,CASSEDSQETQYF
TRBV5-6,TRBD1,TRBJ2-5,.,TGTGCCAGCAGCGTTGACAAGACAGGGGGGTGGGAGACCCAGTACTTC,CASSVDKTGGWETQYF
TRBV25-1,.,TRBJ2-7,few,TGTGCCAGCAGTGAATCCGGCGGATCCTACGAGCAGTACTTC,CASSESGGSYEQYF
TRBV15,.,TRBJ1-4,many,TGTGCCACCAGCAGAGATAAACAGGAAAAACTGTTTTTT,CATSRDKQEKLFF
TRBV7-9,.,TRBJ2-7,many,TGTGCCAGCAGCTCAATACCGGGACTTGACTACGAGCAGTACTTC,CASSSIPGLDYEQYF
TRBV24-1,TRBD1,TRBJ2-5,.,TGTGCCACCAGTGATCTTACAGGGGGATACAATGAGACCCAGTACTTC,CATSDLTGGYNETQYF
TRBV7-2,TRBD1,TRBJ1-3,many,TGTGCCAGCAACAACAGGGGGCTCGGAAACACCATATATTTT,CASNNRGLGNTIYF
TRBV7-2,.,TRBJ2-3,.,TGTGCCAGCAGCTTTAGGGGAAGAGACACAGATACGCAGTATTTT,CASSFRGRDTDTQYF
TRBV7-2,.,TRBJ2-7,.,TGTGCCAGCGGGGGAGTATCCCCCTACGAGCAGTACTTC,CASGGVSPYEQYF
TRBV2,.,TRBJ2-7,many,TGTGCCAGCACCCGGACCAGTCCTTACGAGCAGTACTTC,CASTRTSPYEQYF
TRBV10-2,.,TRBJ2-7,many,TGCGCCAGCAGTGATCCAGCGGCCACCTACGAGCAGTACTTC,CASSDPAATYEQYF
TRBV20-1,.,TRBJ1-2,.,TGCAGTGCTAGAGACGCCGAGGACTTCTTC,CSARDAEDFF
TRBV20-1,.,TRBJ1-5,many,TGCAGTGCCCCAACAGGCCTCAATCAGCCCCAGCATTTT,CSAPTGLNQPQHF
TRBV5-1,TRBD1,TRBJ1-2,few,TGCGCCAGCAGCTTCACAGGGGACTATGGCTACACCTTC,CASSFTGDYGYTF
TRBV30,TRBD2,TRBJ2-7,.,TGTGCCTGGAATGGCGGGGGAGGGTACGAGCAGTACTTC,CAWNGGGGYEQYF
TRBV5-1,.,TRBJ1-4,many,TGTGCCAGCAGCTTCCGGGCAACTAATGAAAAACTGTTTTTT,CASSFRATNEKLFF
TRBV29-1,.,TRBJ1-1,.,TGCAGCGTTACGACATGGTCAACTGAAGCTTTCTTT,CSVTTWSTEAFF
TRBV12-3/TRBV12-4,TRBD1,TRBJ2-3,few,TGTGCCATCAGTGTTGGGACAGCTAGCACAGATACGCAGTATTTT,CAISVGTASTDTQYF
TRBV29-1,TRBD1,TRBJ1-2,.,TGCAGTCGGGGACAGGGAGGTAACTATGGCTACACCTTC,CSRGQGGNYGYTF
TRBV12-3/TRBV12-4,.,TRBJ1-2,.,TGTGCCAGCAGTGAAGTCAGGGGCTCGACGGGGGGCTACACCTTC,CASSEVRGSTGGYTF
TRBV6-5,TRBD1,TRBJ1-2,few,TGTGCCAGCAGTTACGCATGGACAGGGGGGTCTCTCTATGGCTACACCTTC,CASSYAWTGGSLYGYTF
TRBV5-6,.,TRBJ1-2,many,TGTGCCAGCATCCCGGCGGGCCTCAACTATGGCTACACCTTC,CASIPAGLNYGYTF
TRBV19,.,TRBJ1-6,.,TGTGCCAGTAGTATAGAGGCCACCTCCGCGGTGGATTCACCCCTCCACTTT,CASSIEATSAVDSPLHF
TRBV29-1,.,TRBJ2-3,few,TGCAGCGTTCTCAGGGGTCACACAGATACGCAGTATTTT,CSVLRGHTDTQYF
TRBV19,.,TRBJ1-1,.,TGTGCCACCAACTATCCAGGGAGGGGTACTGAAGCTTTCTTT,CATNYPGRGTEAFF
TRBV2,.,TRBJ1-2,once,TGTGCCAGCAGTGGGGACCCTCTCTATGGCTACACCTTC,CASSGDPLYGYTF
TRBV2,.,TRBJ2-7,.,TGTGCCAGCACGGGACCACTCTACAATGAGCAGTACTTC,CASTGPLYNEQYF
TRBV6-5,.,TRBJ1-2,.,TGTGCCAGCAGAAGATCTGGGGGCAGGGGTTTCAATGGCTACACCTTC,CASRRSGGRGFNGYTF
TRBV5-1,TRBD1,TRBJ1-1,.,TGCGCCAGCAGCTTGGTTCAGGGACAGGGGAGAGCTTTCTTT,CASSLVQGQGRAFF
TRBV5-1,.,TRBJ1-1,many,TGCGCCAGCACCCTGACTTCTTTGAACACTGAAGCTTTCTTT,CASTLTSLNTEAFF